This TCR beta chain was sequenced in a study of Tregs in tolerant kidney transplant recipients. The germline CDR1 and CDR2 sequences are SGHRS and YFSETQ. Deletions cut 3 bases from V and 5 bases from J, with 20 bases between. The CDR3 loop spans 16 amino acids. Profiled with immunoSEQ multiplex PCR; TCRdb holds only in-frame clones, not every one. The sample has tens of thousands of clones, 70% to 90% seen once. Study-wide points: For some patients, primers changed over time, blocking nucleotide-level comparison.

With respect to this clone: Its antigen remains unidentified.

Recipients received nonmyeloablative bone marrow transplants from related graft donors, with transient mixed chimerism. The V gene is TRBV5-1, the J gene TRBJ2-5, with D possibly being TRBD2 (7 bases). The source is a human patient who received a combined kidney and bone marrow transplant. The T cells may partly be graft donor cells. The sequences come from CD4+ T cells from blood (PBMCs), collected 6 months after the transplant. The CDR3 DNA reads TGCGCCAGCAGCTCCGCGGTGGGGGGGGGCCTGGAGACCCAGTACTTC. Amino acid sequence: CASSSAVGGGLETQYF.